This entry lists 28 T cell receptor beta chains sequenced from one sample in a study of stem cell transplantation in POMP-related autoinflammatory disease. TCRdb keeps only in-frame clones here, not all; method: immunoSEQ multiplex PCR. The sample lists 7,500 or so clones, roughly four fifths occurring once. Sample: a CXCR5-defined cell subset from PBMCs. These receptors were collected from a human donor in good health.

The rearrangement links TRBV18 to TRBJ2-5, with 7 bases fitting TRBD1. V lost 3 bases to trimming and J lost 1 base; unmatched junction nucleotides: 2. CDR1 and CDR2 from the germline V gene are KGHSH and LQKENI. The CDR3 covers 14 residues. The CDR3 nucleotides read TGTGCCAGCTCACCTGGGACAGCCCAAGAGACCCAGTACTTC. Encoded protein: CASSPGTAQETQYF.

The J gene is TRBJ1-3, the V gene TRBV27; D is uncertain. CDR3 length: 15 amino acids. Germline lookup yields CDR1 MNHEY and CDR2 SMNVEV (reference sequence). Trimming left V 4 bases short and J 4 bases short, with 14 bases between. CDR3 sequence (DNA): TGTGCCAGCAGTTCAGGTGGGGTGGAGGGAAACACCATATATTTT. Translating gives CASSSGGVEGNTIYF.

The chain recombines TRBV9 with TRBJ1-3; the D is unclear. The V gene's germline CDR1 is SGDLS and CDR2 YYNGEE. This CDR3 region has 14 residues. V was trimmed by 0 bases and J by 8 bases, leaving 12 bases between them. The CDR3 is CASSVEVHSYTIYF. The CDR3 coding sequence is TGTGCCAGCAGCGTAGAAGTCCACTCATACACCATATATTTT.

The V call is TRBV5-6, the J call TRBJ1-2, with D possibly being TRBD1 (5 bases). The CDR3 consists of 17 residues. Germline CDR1 SGHDT, CDR2 YYEEEE. V was cut by 4 bases and J by 0 bases, with 19 bases left in between. The CDR3: CASSTDGTGFSNYGYTF. The CDR3 region has the DNA TGTGCCAGCAGCACTGACGGGACGGGATTTTCTAACTATGGCTACACCTTC.

The rearrangement links TRBV5-1 to TRBJ2-5; 9 bases are shared with TRBD2. The closer fit of TRBJ2-7 to the DNA end suggests the J call may be wrong. Germline V gene data show CDR1 as SGHRS and CDR2 as YFSETQ. The CDR3 runs to 16 residues. In DNA form, the CDR3 reads TGCGCCAGCAGCTTGGCCTTTAGCGGGGGTCCCTACGAGCAGTACTTC. Its protein product is CASSLAFSGGPYEQYF.

The chain has TRBV5-1 and TRBJ2-2, with D maybe TRBD1 (6 bases). The V gene's germline CDR1 is SGHRS and CDR2 YFSETQ. V lost 1 base to trimming and J lost 5 bases, with 9 bases between them. CDR3 length: 14 amino acids. The CDR3 reads CASSLTGTTGELFF. The DNA of the CDR3 is TGCGCCAGCAGCTTGACAGGGACGACCGGGGAGCTGTTTTTT.

Only one count was recorded for this clone. This chain links TRBV10-3 with TRBJ2-1, with D possibly being TRBD1 or TRBD2 (6 bases each). The V gene's germline CDR1 is ENHRY and CDR2 SYGVKD. V lost 6 bases to trimming and J lost 2 bases, with 23 bases between them. The CDR3 is made up of 18 amino acids. This CDR3 is CAISSRGGGTPTYNEQFF. Here the CDR3 DNA reads TGTGCCATCAGCTCCAGAGGTGGGGGGACACCAACCTACAATGAGCAGTTCTTC.

V gene TRBV5-1 combines with J gene TRBJ1-2, with D maybe TRBD1 (6 bases). The germline V and J ends were trimmed by 4 bases and 7 bases, with 20 bases remaining between them. Germline lookup yields CDR1 SGHRS and CDR2 YFSETQ. The CDR3 length is 15 residues. The CDR3 here is CASSPGVTGGSGYTF. In DNA form, the CDR3 reads TGCGCCAGCAGCCCGGGGGTGACAGGAGGCTCTGGCTACACCTTC.

This rearrangement joins TRBV9 to TRBJ2-6; no clear D gene. Germline V gene sequence: CDR1 SGDLS, CDR2 YYNGEE. There are 18 residues in the CDR3. V lost 5 bases to trimming and J lost 0 bases, with 18 bases between them. This CDR3 reads CASSLGRIYSSGANVLTF. For the CDR3, the DNA is TGTGCCAGCAGTCTGGGCAGAATCTATAGCTCTGGGGCCAACGTCCTGACTTTC.

The rearrangement joins TRBV2 to TRBJ2-4, with 9 bases matching TRBD2. The trim removed 4 bases at V and 5 bases at J, leaving 6 bases unmatched. Germline assignment: CDR1 SNHLY and CDR2 FYNNEI. CDR3 length: 15 amino acids. Written as DNA, the CDR3 is TGTGCCAGCAGTGTTGAGCGGGGGGCACAAAACATTCAGTACTTC. It is translated as CASSVERGAQNIQYF.

The chain links TRBV10-2 to TRBJ1-1, with D unresolved. This CDR3 is 12 amino acids long. Germline V lookup: CDR1 WSHSY, CDR2 SAAADI. The germline V and J ends were trimmed by 5 bases and 1 base, with 5 bases remaining between them. As DNA, the CDR3 is TGCGCCAGCAGTCCGACGAACACTGAAGCTTTCTTT. This codes for CASSPTNTEAFF.

The V call is TRBV2, the J call TRBJ1-5; possibly TRBD1 for D (5 bases). The CDR3 has 16 amino acids. Between the trimmed V and J ends, which lost 3 bases and 4 bases, there was a span of 16 bases. The germline gives CDR1 SNHLY, CDR2 FYNNEI. The CDR3 spells CASSDHLVGGNQPQHF. DNA for the CDR3: TGTGCCAGCAGTGACCATCTAGTGGGGGGGAATCAGCCCCAGCATTTT.

The chain carries TRBV2 and TRBJ2-1; TRBD2 agrees at 9 bases. This CDR3 is built from 18 residues. CDR1 and CDR2 from the germline V gene are SNHLY and FYNNEI. Germline trimming cut 1 base from V and 0 bases from J; bases unmatched to any gene: 7. The CDR3 DNA is TGTGCCAGCAGTGAAGTCGGGCGGGGGGGAAGCTCCTACAATGAGCAGTTCTTC. Its protein is CASSEVGRGGSSYNEQFF.

This clone came up once. The genes are TRBV9 and TRBJ2-3, with 7 bases fitting TRBD1. The germline CDR1 and CDR2 sequences are SGDLS and YYNGEE. The junction had 4 bases not matched to a gene; V was cut back by 0 bases and J by 0 bases. CDR3 length: 16 residues. The CDR3, as DNA: TGTGCCAGCAGCGTAGAGGCAGGGGGTAGCACAGATACGCAGTATTTT. Encoded protein: CASSVEAGGSTDTQYF.

The J gene is TRBJ1-4, the V gene TRBV2; no clear D gene. The V and J ends lost 8 bases and 4 bases respectively, with 14 bases between them. Germline V gene lookup returns CDR1 SNHLY and CDR2 FYNNEI. The CDR3 has 14 residues. The CDR3 bases are TGTGCCAGCGTGGCCCAGATCCTTAATGAAAAACTGTTTTTT. Its translation is CASVAQILNEKLFF. The variable domain in full, with the rest retrieved from reference TRBV2 and TRBJ1-4, is EPEVTQTPSHQVTQMGQEVILRCVPISNHLYFYWYRQILGQKVEFLVSFYNNEISEKSEIFDDQFSVERPDGSNFTLKIRSTKLEDSAMYFCASVAQILNEKLFFGSGTQLSVL.

The chain employs TRBV30 and TRBJ2-3, with D perhaps given as TRBD1 or TRBD2 (5 bases each). In germline, CDR1 is GTSNPN, CDR2 SVGIG (reference sequence). This CDR3 spans 16 amino acids. V lost 3 bases to trimming and J lost 0 bases, with 16 bases between them. For the CDR3, the DNA is TGTGCCTGGAGGGGTCGGGGCCTAGCTAGCACAGATACGCAGTATTTT. Protein sequence: CAWRGRGLASTDTQYF.

This rearrangement joins TRBV6-5 to TRBJ2-2; D may match TRBD1 or TRBD2 (5 bases each). Looked up from germline, CDR1 is MNHEY and CDR2 is SVGAGI. The CDR3 runs 16 residues. V lost 0 bases to trimming and J lost 3 bases, with 11 bases between them. The CDR3 nucleotides are TGTGCCAGCAGTTACTCTCCAGGGCGGGACACCGGGGAGCTGTTTTTT. This gives the protein CASSYSPGRDTGELFF.

The CDR3 nucleotides read TGTGCCAGCAGCGATAACACCGGCAATCAGCCCCAGCATTTT. It codes for CASSDNTGNQPQHF. The V gene is TRBV7-6, the J gene TRBJ1-5; D gene ambiguous. CDR1 is SGHVS and CDR2 is FNYEAQ in the germline V gene. V gave up 5 bases and J gave up 2 bases, with 10 bases separating them. The CDR3 is 14 amino acids.

The rearrangement joins TRBV29-1 to TRBJ1-3; D remains ambiguous. CDR3 size: 12 residues. CDR1 is SQVTM and CDR2 is ANQGSEA in the germline V gene. The V end lost 3 bases, the J end lost 4 bases, and 7 bases lay between the germline ends. The CDR3 sequence: CSVEGSGNTIYF. DNA of the CDR3: TGCAGCGTTGAGGGGTCCGGAAACACCATATATTTT.

The V call is TRBV7-9, the J call TRBJ2-5; possibly TRBD1 for D (5 bases). The length of the CDR3 is 15 residues. Germline assignment: CDR1 SEHNR and CDR2 FQNEAQ (reference sequence). Trimming pared 2 bases from V and 5 bases from J, leaving 15 bases between. The CDR3 loop is CASSLMQGGSETQYF. CDR3 DNA sequence: TGTGCCAGCAGCTTAATGCAGGGTGGGTCCGAGACCCAGTACTTC. Variable domain in full (rest from reference TRBV7-9 and TRBJ2-5): DTGVSQNPRHKITKRGQNVTFRCDPISEHNRLYWYRQTLGQGPEFLTYFQNEAQLEKSRLLSDRFSAERPKGSFSTLEIQRTEQGDSAMYLCASSLMQGGSETQYFGPGTRLLVL.

The chain joins TRBV7-8 to TRBJ2-3; 7 bases map to TRBD1. The CDR3 extends over 13 amino acids. Germline V gives CDR1 SGHVS, CDR2 FQNEAQ. J gave up 11 bases and V 5 bases, and 10 bases lay outside the gene matches. The CDR3 protein is CASSATQGTEQYF. CDR3 DNA sequence: TGTGCCAGCAGCGCCACACAGGGGACGGAGCAGTATTTT.

The chain combines TRBV28 with TRBJ2-7; 7 nucleotides line up with TRBD1. The CDR3 runs to 14 residues. With 7 bases clipped from V and 2 bases from J, the junction kept 8 bases outside the gene matches. CDR1 is MDHEN, CDR2 SYDVKM, per germline. The CDR3, as DNA: TGTGCCAGCACCTCCGCAGGGGGACCCTACGAGCAGTACTTC. Protein sequence: CASTSAGGPYEQYF.

The chain has TRBV6-5 and TRBJ2-1, with 10 positions matching TRBD2. Germline V CDR1 and CDR2: MNHEY, SVGAGI. Trimming removed 6 bases from V and 2 bases from J; junction bases left unmatched: 4. The CDR3 contains 15 residues. Here the CDR3 reads CASSTSGGAYNEQFF. The CDR3 coding sequence is TGTGCCAGCAGCACAAGCGGGGGGGCCTACAATGAGCAGTTCTTC.

V and J are TRBV6-1 and TRBJ2-7, with 10 bases fitting TRBD1. The CDR3 covers 14 residues. Trimming at V came to 6 bases and at J to 3 bases, leaving 5 bases not matched to a gene. Germline V gene sequence: CDR1 MNHNS, CDR2 SASEGT. The CDR3 spells CASSGQGGLYEQYF. The CDR3 region has the DNA TGTGCCAGCAGCGGACAGGGGGGCCTCTACGAGCAGTACTTC.

This clone was counted a single time. The chain uses TRBV9 and TRBJ1-5; D remains ambiguous. The germline gives CDR1 SGDLS, CDR2 YYNGEE. This CDR3 region has 15 residues. V dropped 0 bases and J dropped 6 bases, with 13 bases sitting between them. CDR3 region: CASSVAGSRSQPQHF. For the CDR3, the DNA is TGTGCCAGCAGCGTAGCAGGCTCCCGGAGTCAGCCCCAGCATTTT.

The chain links TRBV7-2 to TRBJ2-7; TRBD1 agrees at 10 bases. Trimming removed 4 bases from V and 3 bases from J; junction bases left unmatched: 3. This CDR3 has 14 residues. The germline CDR1 and CDR2 sequences are SGHTA and FQGNSA. CDR3 in DNA: TGTGCCAGCAGCTCGGACAGGGGGGACTACGAGCAGTACTTC. Translation gives CASSSDRGDYEQYF.

The chain carries TRBV11-3 and TRBJ2-1, with D tentatively TRBD2 (6 bases). Germline V gives CDR1 SGHNT, CDR2 YENEEA. The CDR3 sequence is 15 residues long. V was clipped by 4 bases and J by 6 bases, with 16 bases between them. The CDR3 DNA is TGTGCCAGCAGCTCGGGACTCCTCTCGGGCAATGAGCAGTTCTTC. Protein: CASSSGLLSGNEQFF.

The chain uses TRBV7-3 and TRBJ2-2; tentatively, D is TRBD1 (6 bases). There are 15 residues in the CDR3. Germline CDR1 reads SGHTA; CDR2 reads FQGTGA. Trimming left V 2 bases short and J 4 bases short, with 11 bases between. DNA of the CDR3: TGTGCCAGCAGCTTAGGGGGCCCGAGCACCGGGGAGCTGTTTTTT. Protein product: CASSLGGPSTGELFF.